This T cell receptor (beta chain) was found in a study of blood T cell repertoires in COVID-19. This clone was observed once. Germline and junction disagree at one end, which may indicate a read error. Measured with immunoSEQ multiplex PCR; TCRdb has only the in-frame clones, and not every one. The repertoire includes around 190,000 clones, around 83% of them detected once, and under 10% sits in the top ten. The CDR3 has 12 amino acids. Germline V gives CDR1 PRHDT, CDR2 FYEKMQ (reference sequence). What was sequenced was peripheral blood. The gene calls are TRBV13 and TRBJ2-7; 15 nucleotides agree with TRBD2. The TCR sequence derives from a woman in her 70s with COVID-19, enrolled during active disease. CDR3 nucleotide sequence: TGTGCCAGCAGCCAGGGACTAGCGGGAGGAGACTTC. Translation: CASSQGLAGGDF. The full variable domain, in which reference TRBV13 and TRBJ2-7 provide the parts outside the CDR3, is AAGVIQSPRHLIKEKRETATLKCYPIPRHDTVYWYQQGPGQDPQFLISFYEKMQSDKGSIPDRFSAQQFSDYHSELNMSSLELGDSALYFCASSQGLAGGDFGPGTRLTVT.